This T cell receptor (beta chain) was observed in a study of T cell responses to AZD1222 COVID-19 vaccine. Study background: Timing groups of about 4 and about 12 weeks for second doses were pooled.

Note on this clone: Its antigen is not known.

Profiled with immunoSEQ multiplex PCR; TCRdb holds only in-frame clones, not every one. The repertoire consists of under 130,000 clones, with 88% occurring once and the leading ten covering 9.1%. The CDR3 is 15 amino acids. V was cut by 4 bases and J by 5 bases, with 18 bases left in between. Germline V gene lookup returns CDR1 SGHRS and CDR2 YFSETQ. Overall study findings and caveats: Across spike, vaccine-associated CD4 TCRs were found, dominant at 160-218 and 743-854.

The V gene is TRBV5-1, the J gene TRBJ2-5, with D uncertain. Sequencing was performed on peripheral blood, taken on day 0 of AZD1222 vaccination. This sequence originates from an adult in good health. CDR3 sequence: CASSPRTQSYETQYF. CDR3 DNA: TGCGCCAGCAGCCCCCGGACCCAATCGTACGAGACCCAGTACTTC.